Following are 16 T cell receptor beta chains from one sample sequenced in a study of beta chain features in type 1 diabetes. Expressed TCRB transcripts got sequenced, as all isolated RNA was reverse transcribed. The repertoire was sequenced with immunoSEQ multiplex PCR; TCRdb's copy has only in-frame clones and lacks some. The sample records 300,000 to 350,000 clones, roughly 8% being singletons. Sequenced sample: central memory CD4+ T cells from blood. Every receptor here comes from a woman in her late teens or twenties in good health.

The table lists this clone with a few counts. The same CDR3 also results from other DNA sequences found in this sample. CDR3 sequence (DNA): TGTGCCAGCAGCTTAACGGGACAGGGATCGGGTGGGGGCTACACCTTC. It specifies CASSLTGQGSGGGYTF. This chain joins TRBV5-6 and TRBJ1-2; TRBD1 aligns across 9 bases. Germline assignment: CDR1 SGHDT and CDR2 YYEEEE. V gave up 2 bases and J gave up 8 bases; unmatched junction bases: 13. The CDR3 runs 16 residues.

Points on this clone: The sample has other DNA sequences that encode this CDR3 too. This chain connects TRBV5-1 to TRBJ2-5; 9 bases map to TRBD1. This CDR3 spans 14 amino acids. Germline V gene lookup returns CDR1 SGHRS and CDR2 YFSETQ. The junction had 4 bases not matched to a gene; V was cut back by 4 bases and J by 3 bases. CDR3 in amino acids: CASSQGQGKETQYF. CDR3 bases: TGCGCCAGCAGCCAGGGACAGGGAAAAGAGACCCAGTACTTC.

A few counts support this clone. The chain carries TRBV7-2 and TRBJ2-1; D not resolved. The CDR3 extends over 15 amino acids. The germline CDR1 and CDR2 sequences are SGHTA and FQGNSA. The V end lost 2 bases, the J end lost 5 bases, and 13 bases lay between the germline ends. The CDR3 DNA sequence: TGTGCCAGCAGCTTATTTAGTGGTTTGAACAATGAGCAGTTCTTC. Translated: CASSLFSGLNNEQFF. The whole variable domain, remainder taken from reference TRBV7-2 and TRBJ2-1, is GAGVSQSPSNKVTEKGKDVELRCDPISGHTALYWYRQSLGQGLEFLIYFQGNSAPDKSGLPSDRFSAERTGGSVSTLTIQRTQQEDSAVYLCASSLFSGLNNEQFFGPGTRLTVL.

This clone was counted ten times or more. This sequence joins TRBV19 and TRBJ2-3; no clear D gene. This CDR3 has 14 residues. Trimming removed 6 bases from V and 1 base from J, with 11 bases in between. In germline, CDR1 is LNHDA, CDR2 SQIVND (reference sequence). CDR3 residues: CASSLGSRTDTQYF. The CDR3 DNA follows: TGTGCCAGTAGCCTCGGGTCGCGCACAGATACGCAGTATTTT.

This clone has a handful of counts. V usage is TRBV7-3 and J usage is TRBJ2-2, with 10 bases matching TRBD2. After removal of 5 bases from V and 7 bases from J, the junction contained 13 bases not matched to a gene. CDR3 length: 17 residues. Germline-derived CDR1 and CDR2 are SGHTA and FQGTGA. This chain's CDR3 is CASSTIQASGSVGELFF. CDR3 nucleotide sequence: TGTGCCAGCAGCACCATACAAGCTAGCGGGAGTGTCGGGGAGCTGTTTTTT.

The CDR3 DNA reads TGCGCCAGCAGCCCCTCTCCCGGGATTGGCTACGAGCAGTACTTC. Translating gives CASSPSPGIGYEQYF. The chain carries TRBV5-1 and TRBJ2-7; D is possibly TRBD2 (5 bases). The V gene lost 4 bases and the J gene lost 3 bases, with 17 bases spanning the gap. The CDR3 loop spans 15 amino acids. CDR1 is SGHRS and CDR2 is YFSETQ in the germline V gene.

The genes are TRBV18 and TRBJ1-1; a possible D gene is TRBD1 (5 bases). Germline CDR1 reads KGHSH; CDR2 reads LQKENI. The CDR3 length is 15 residues. Deletions cut 3 bases from V and 1 base from J, with 12 bases between. DNA for the CDR3: TGTGCCAGCTCACCTATTACAGGATCGAACACTGAAGCTTTCTTT. It yields the protein CASSPITGSNTEAFF.

The chain links TRBV29-1 to TRBJ2-3, with 12 bases matching TRBD2. V lost 8 bases to trimming and J lost 3 bases; unmatched junction nucleotides: 9. Germline V CDR1 and CDR2: SQVTM, ANQGSEA. The CDR3 totals 15 residues. The CDR3 reads CSITSGTSGTDTQYF. The CDR3 DNA follows: TGCAGCATAACGTCCGGGACTAGCGGGACAGATACGCAGTATTTT.

V is TRBV27 and J is TRBJ1-2, with a tentative D call TRBD1 (6 bases). Trimming shortened V by 6 bases and J by 6 bases, and 17 bases separated the two germline ends. The CDR3 is 14 residues long. Per germline, CDR1 MNHEY and CDR2 SMNVEV (reference sequence). The CDR3 bases are TGTGCCAGCAGCGGCCGTGGACAGAGGCATGGCTACACCTTC. Its protein is CASSGRGQRHGYTF.

The chain combines TRBV18 with TRBJ1-1; 8 bases align to TRBD1. Losses at the gene ends were 5 bases for V and 7 bases for J; bases not matched to a gene: 3. CDR1 KGHSH and CDR2 LQKENI come from the germline V gene. The CDR3 consists of 12 residues. In DNA form, the CDR3 reads TGTGCCAGCTCAGAACAGGGGGATGAAGCTTTCTTT. It specifies CASSEQGDEAFF.

The chain employs TRBV7-2 and TRBJ1-4, with a weak D call TRBD1 (5 bases). Trimming cost V 5 bases and J 8 bases, with 18 bases left between them. Germline V lookup: CDR1 SGHTA, CDR2 FQGNSA. CDR3 size: 15 residues. CDR3 amino acids: CASSRDGPGREKLFF. CDR3 nucleotide sequence: TGTGCCAGCAGCAGGGACGGGCCGGGGCGCGAAAAACTGTTTTTT.

This CDR3 reads CASSESGAGWNTEAFF. CDR3 coding DNA: TGTGCCAGCAGTGAATCAGGTGCAGGGTGGAACACTGAAGCTTTCTTT. The rearrangement uses TRBV25-1 and TRBJ1-1; D is perhaps TRBD1 (5 bases). Germline lookup yields CDR1 MGHDK and CDR2 SYGVNS. This CDR3 has 16 amino acids. V lost 1 base and J 1 base, leaving 13 bases between the germline ends.

There are a few counts of this clone. CDR3 bases: TGCACCAGCAGCCAGGGGACTAGCGAACAAGAGACCCAGTACTTC. It is translated as CTSSQGTSEQETQYF. V and J are TRBV1 and TRBJ2-5; whether TRBD2, the table's D call, matches the DNA was not checked. TRBV1 corresponds to a pseudogene. The CDR3 runs to 15 residues.

In this sample, this clone turned up many times. The rearrangement joins TRBV6-6 to TRBJ1-1; D is uncertain. The CDR3 length is 12 residues. V was trimmed by 2 bases and J by 4 bases, leaving 5 bases between them. The germline gives CDR1 MNHNY, CDR2 SVGAGI (reference sequence). CDR3 coding DNA: TGTGCCAGCAGTTACAGGAGCACTGAAGCTTTCTTT. It yields the protein CASSYRSTEAFF.

This clone was seen more than once but under ten times. CDR3 DNA sequence: TGTGCCAGCAGCCTGGGAGGGTATAGCAATCAGCCCCAGCATTTT. This encodes CASSLGGYSNQPQHF. The chain joins TRBV9 to TRBJ1-5; D is ambiguous. Germline CDR1 SGDLS, CDR2 YYNGEE. This CDR3 spans 15 amino acids. The V and J ends lost 4 bases and 0 bases respectively, with 11 bases between them.

V is TRBV5-4 and J is TRBJ2-2; 9 nucleotides match TRBD2. The trim removed 0 bases at V and 0 bases at J, leaving 0 bases unmatched. CDR3 length: 16 residues. Germline V gives CDR1 SGHNT, CDR2 YYREEE (reference sequence). The DNA for the CDR3 is TGTGCCAGCAGCTTGGCTAGCGGGACGAACACCGGGGAGCTGTTTTTT. It yields the protein CASSLASGTNTGELFF.